The present entry profiles one T cell receptor (beta chain) with its context. The V segment lost 7 bases and the J segment 1 base; nucleotides outside the gene matches: 6. The CDR3 has 14 amino acids. Germline CDR1 MNHNS, CDR2 SASEGT. This sample stems from a study of shared clonotypes between healthy human individuals. Some clones are missing from TCRdb's copy, which holds only in-frame ones; the method was immunoSEQ multiplex PCR. The profile shows about 460,000 clones, 75% to 80% of them singletons. The material sequenced was PBMCs. This rearrangement joins TRBV6-1 to TRBJ2-7; 8 positions agree with TRBD1. The clonotype originates from a woman between 35 and 50 years old in good health. Some clones in this sample may be carry-over from other donors' samples. This CDR3 reads CASTKDRESYEQYF. The CDR3 DNA follows: TGTGCCAGCACCAAGGACAGGGAATCCTACGAGCAGTACTTC.